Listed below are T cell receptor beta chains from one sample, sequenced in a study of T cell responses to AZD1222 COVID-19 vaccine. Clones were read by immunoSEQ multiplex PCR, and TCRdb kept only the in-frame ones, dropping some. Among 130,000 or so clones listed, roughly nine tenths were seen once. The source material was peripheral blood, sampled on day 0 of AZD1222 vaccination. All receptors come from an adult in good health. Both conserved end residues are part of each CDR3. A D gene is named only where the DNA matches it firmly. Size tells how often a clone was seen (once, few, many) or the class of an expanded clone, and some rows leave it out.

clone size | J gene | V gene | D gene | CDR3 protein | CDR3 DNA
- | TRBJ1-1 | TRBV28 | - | CASSFSGPRFGAFF | TGTGCCAGCAGTTTCTCGGGCCCCCGGTTTGGAGCTTTCTTT
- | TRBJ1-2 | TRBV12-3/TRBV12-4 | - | CASSSSGLYGYTF | TGTGCCAGCAGTTCTTCAGGGTTGTATGGCTACACCTTC
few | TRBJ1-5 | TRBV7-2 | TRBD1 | CASSPQQGANQPQHF | TGTGCCAGCAGCCCCCAACAGGGGGCAAATCAGCCCCAGCATTTT
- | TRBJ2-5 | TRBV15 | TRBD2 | CATSRGPASGRAGGETQYF | TGTGCCACCAGCAGAGGGCCGGCTAGCGGGAGGGCCGGGGGAGAGACCCAGTACTTC
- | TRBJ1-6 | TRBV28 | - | CASSLSALGVGWNSPLHF | TGTGCCAGCAGTTTATCCGCCCTGGGTGTTGGTTGGAATTCACCCCTCCACTTT
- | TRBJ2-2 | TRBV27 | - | CASSSRNTGELFF | TGTGCCAGCAGTTCCCGGAACACCGGGGAGCTGTTTTTT
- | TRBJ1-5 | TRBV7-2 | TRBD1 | CASSIGQDLGNQPQHF | TGTGCCAGCAGCATAGGACAGGACTTGGGGAATCAGCCCCAGCATTTT
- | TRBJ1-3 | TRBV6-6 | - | CASSYGGANSGNTIYF | TGTGCCAGCAGTTACGGGGGCGCGAACTCTGGAAACACCATATATTTT
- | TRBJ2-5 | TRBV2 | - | CASEYQETQYF | TGTGCCAGCGAGTACCAAGAGACCCAGTACTTC
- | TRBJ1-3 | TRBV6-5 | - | CASRQLGQAGNTIYF | TGTGCCAGCAGGCAACTTGGACAAGCCGGAAACACCATATATTTT
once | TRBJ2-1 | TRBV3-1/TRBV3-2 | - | CASSHRGRRDNEQFF | TGTGCCAGCAGCCACCGGGGGAGGAGAGACAATGAGCAGTTCTTC
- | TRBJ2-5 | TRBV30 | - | CAWSGGRDSVETQYF | TGTGCCTGGAGCGGGGGACGGGACAGCGTAGAGACCCAGTACTTC
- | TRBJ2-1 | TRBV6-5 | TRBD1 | CASSLGTGLGNEQFF | TGTGCCAGCAGTCTCGGGACAGGGTTGGGCAATGAGCAGTTCTTC
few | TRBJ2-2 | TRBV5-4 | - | CASSLLEDTGELFF | TGTGCCAGCAGCTTGTTAGAGGACACCGGGGAGCTGTTTTTT
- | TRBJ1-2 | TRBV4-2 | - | CASSQETGHTF | TGTGCCAGCAGCCAAGAAACAGGGCACACCTTC
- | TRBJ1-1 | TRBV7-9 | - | CASSLAQSNTEAFF | TGTGCCAGCAGCTTAGCGCAGTCCAACACTGAAGCTTTCTTT
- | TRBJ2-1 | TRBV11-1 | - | CASSSGDHSYNEQFF | TGTGCCAGCAGTTCAGGGGATCATAGCTACAATGAGCAGTTCTTC
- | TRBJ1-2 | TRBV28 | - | CASSLQSRPSIYYGYTF | TGTGCCAGCAGCTTGCAGAGCAGGCCGAGCATTTACTATGGCTACACCTTC
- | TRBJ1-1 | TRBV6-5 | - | CASSNPTAGAFF | TGTGCCAGCAGCAATCCGACAGCGGGGGCTTTCTTT